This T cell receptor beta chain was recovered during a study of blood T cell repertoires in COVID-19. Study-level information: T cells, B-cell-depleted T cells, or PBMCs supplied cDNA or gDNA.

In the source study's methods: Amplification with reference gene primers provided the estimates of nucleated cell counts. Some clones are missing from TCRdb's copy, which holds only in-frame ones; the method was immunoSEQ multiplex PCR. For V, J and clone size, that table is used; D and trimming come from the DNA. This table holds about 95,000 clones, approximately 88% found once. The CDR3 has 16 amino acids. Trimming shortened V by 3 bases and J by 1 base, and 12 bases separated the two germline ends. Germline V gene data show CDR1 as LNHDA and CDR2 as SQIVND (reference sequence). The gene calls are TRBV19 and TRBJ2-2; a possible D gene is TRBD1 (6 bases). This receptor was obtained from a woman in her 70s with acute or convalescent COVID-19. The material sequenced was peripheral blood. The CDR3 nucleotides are TGTGCCAGTAGTATCCAACGGACAGTGAACACCGGGGAGCTGTTTTTT. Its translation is CASSIQRTVNTGELFF.